Presented here are 16 T cell receptor beta chains from one specimen sequenced in a study of CD8+CD57+ T cells in acquired aplastic anemia. Profiling that covered TCR beta VDJ and CDR3 relied on genomic DNA as its template. TCRdb called the reads again in MiXCR, with one record for every CDR3 protein. The repertoire holds under 200,000 distinct CDR3 sequences, with 50% to 75% as singletons. The specimen sequenced was sorted CD4+, CD8+, or CD8+CD57+ T cells (not recorded which) from PBMCs. Receptors were obtained from a human donor in good health.

Comments on this clonotype: Relative to the germline gene, one junction end is altered; a read error may explain this. The chain uses TRBV6-1 and TRBJ2-7; 10 nucleotides line up with TRBD2. The CDR3 has 14 residues. From germline, CDR1 is MNHNS and CDR2 SASEGT. The CDR3 DNA is TGTGCCAGCAGAAGACTAGCGGGCTCCTACGAGCAGTGCTTC. Amino acids: CASRRLAGSYEQCF.

This clonotype was seen ten or more times. The J gene is TRBJ2-3, the V gene TRBV7-9; 7 bases fit TRBD2. The CDR3 has 15 residues. V was pared by 4 bases and J by 2 bases, with 6 bases of the junction left unmatched. Germline V gene sequence: CDR1 SEHNR, CDR2 FQNEAQ (reference sequence). DNA of the CDR3: TGTGCCAGCAGCTCAGGGCGGGAGATCACAGATACGCAGTATTTT. Its protein is CASSSGREITDTQYF.

The J gene is TRBJ2-7, the V gene TRBV7-2; 7 positions match TRBD1. Looked up from germline, CDR1 is SGHTA and CDR2 is FQGNSA. The CDR3 length is 13 residues. Trimming removed 2 bases from V and 4 bases from J; junction bases left unmatched: 2. The CDR3 region is CASSLSTGYEQYF. CDR3 coding DNA: TGTGCCAGCAGCTTATCGACAGGGTACGAGCAGTACTTC. The entire variable domain, with the rest obtained from reference TRBV7-2 and TRBJ2-7, is as follows: GAGVSQSPSNKVTEKGKDVELRCDPISGHTALYWYRQSLGQGLEFLIYFQGNSAPDKSGLPSDRFSAERTGGSVSTLTIQRTQQEDSAVYLCASSLSTGYEQYFGPGTRLTVT.

The chain couples TRBV4-2 to TRBJ2-3; D gene uncertain. Trimming stripped 0 bases from V and 2 bases from J, with 3 bases between. CDR1 is LGHNA, CDR2 YNFKEQ, per germline. The CDR3 is 13 residues long. The CDR3 loop reads CASSQEITDTQYF. CDR3 sequence (DNA): TGTGCCAGCAGCCAAGAGATCACAGATACGCAGTATTTT.

This clonotype showed up just once. V is TRBV20-1 and J is TRBJ2-7; 7 bases fit TRBD1. The CDR3 is 12 residues long. V trimming: 7 bases; J trimming: 1 base; junction bases outside the gene matches: 4. CDR1 DFQATT and CDR2 SNEGSKA come from the germline V gene (reference sequence). CDR3 nucleotide sequence: TGCAGTGGGACAGGAGGATCCTACGAGCAGTACTTC. Protein sequence: CSGTGGSYEQYF.

Ten or more counts support this clonotype. The chain combines TRBV30 with TRBJ1-1, with no clear D. Germline CDR1 reads GTSNPN; CDR2 reads SVGIG (reference sequence). The CDR3 contains 11 residues. Trimming shortened V by 3 bases and J by 1 base, and 3 bases separated the two germline ends. The CDR3 protein is CAWRGNTEAFF. The CDR3 DNA reads as TGTGCCTGGAGAGGGAACACTGAAGCTTTCTTT.

CDR3 in amino acids: CATSRDGDFSNQPQHF. CDR3 nucleotide sequence: TGTGCCACCAGCAGAGATGGGGACTTTAGCAATCAGCCCCAGCATTTT. V is TRBV15 and J is TRBJ1-5; TRBD1 might be the D (5 bases). Germline CDR1 LNHNV, CDR2 YYDKDF (reference sequence). This CDR3 spans 16 amino acids. Trimming pared 0 bases from V and 0 bases from J, leaving 9 bases between.

This sequence joins TRBV15 and TRBJ1-2, with 12 bases identical to TRBD1. CDR3 length: 16 residues. The V and J ends lost 3 bases and 8 bases, in that order; junction bases with no gene match: 10. The germline V gene has CDR1 LNHNV and CDR2 YYDKDF (reference sequence). CDR3 region: CATSRSPGQGAVGYTF. CDR3 nucleotides: TGTGCCACCAGCAGGTCTCCGGGACAGGGGGCGGTCGGCTACACCTTC.

This clonotype was observed many times. The chain is built from TRBV29-1 and TRBJ1-2; D remains unclear. V lost 6 bases to trimming and J lost 3 bases, with 14 bases between them. This CDR3 has 13 amino acids. Germline-derived CDR1 and CDR2 are SQVTM and ANQGSEA. CDR3: CSVQENMDYGYTF. The CDR3 coding sequence is TGCAGCGTCCAAGAGAACATGGACTATGGCTACACCTTC. The full variable domain, rest sourced from reference TRBV29-1 and TRBJ1-2, is SAVISQKPSRDICQRGTSLTIQCQVDSQVTMMFWYRQQPGQSLTLIATANQGSEATYESGFVIDKFPISRPNLTFSTLTVSNMSPEDSSIYLCSVQENMDYGYTFGSGTRLTVV.

This clonotype was seen at least ten times. This chain links TRBV7-9 with TRBJ2-3; the match to TRBD2 covers 7 bases. Trimming took 3 bases from V and 2 from J; bases not matched to a gene: 5. Germline assignment: CDR1 SEHNR and CDR2 FQNEAQ (reference sequence). The CDR3 covers 15 residues. This CDR3 is CASSFMRGYTDTQYF. CDR3 in DNA: TGTGCCAGCAGCTTCATGCGGGGGTACACAGATACGCAGTATTTT.

The J gene is TRBJ1-5, the V gene TRBV20-1; TRBD1 might be the D (5 bases). The CDR3 sequence is 16 residues long. Germline-derived CDR1 and CDR2 are DFQATT and SNEGSKA (reference sequence). V was shortened by 3 bases and J by 3 bases, with 18 bases between the two germline ends. CDR3 in DNA: TGCAGTGCTAGTGGCAGGGCTACTCCTCACAATCAGCCCCAGCATTTT. Translation: CSASGRATPHNQPQHF.

This clonotype was detected many times. The chain recombines TRBV2 with TRBJ2-6, with D possibly matching TRBD1 (6 bases). The CDR3 is made up of 17 amino acids. V was clipped by 11 bases and J by 0 bases, with 20 bases between them. Germline CDR1 SNHLY, CDR2 FYNNEI. The CDR3 coding sequence is TGTGCCGGGGCGGACAGCGTTGCTCTCTCTGGGGCCAACGTCCTGACTTTC. Translated: CAGADSVALSGANVLTF.

This clonotype was found a few times. The chain links TRBV19 to TRBJ1-5; weak D call: TRBD1 (6 bases). This CDR3 is built from 14 residues. Trimming pared 10 bases from V and 2 bases from J, leaving 15 bases between. Germline CDR1 and CDR2: LNHDA and SQIVND (reference sequence). This chain's CDR3 is CANKTGNGNQPQHF. The CDR3 DNA reads TGTGCCAACAAAACAGGGAATGGCAATCAGCCCCAGCATTTT.

This clonotype occurred many times. V is TRBV9 and J is TRBJ2-7; TRBD2 matches at 12 bases. V lost 4 bases to trimming and J lost 5 bases; unmatched junction nucleotides: 4. Germline values: CDR1 SGDLS, CDR2 YYNGEE. The CDR3 has 14 residues. CDR3 amino acids: CASSRLAGVDEQYF. The CDR3 region has the DNA TGTGCCAGCAGCCGACTAGCGGGAGTGGACGAGCAGTACTTC.

The CDR3 DNA reads as TGCAGTGCTAGAGATAGGCGGGGGGCATGGTACGAGCAGTACTTC. As protein: CSARDRRGAWYEQYF. The chain joins TRBV20-1 to TRBJ2-7; TRBD2 aligns across 8 bases. CDR3 length: 15 residues. Germline V gene lookup returns CDR1 DFQATT and CDR2 SNEGSKA (reference sequence). Trimming took 0 bases from V and 4 from J; bases not matched to a gene: 8.

The gene calls are TRBV2 and TRBJ1-6; possible D gene TRBD1, 5 bases. Germline V gives CDR1 SNHLY, CDR2 FYNNEI. V lost 7 bases and J lost 9, with 16 bases in between. There are 14 residues in the CDR3. The CDR3 DNA reads as TGTGCCAGCAACAGCGTCAGGGAGAGTTCACCCCTCCACTTT. Translated: CASNSVRESSPLHF.